The 8 T cell receptor beta chains presented below share a single source sample, sequenced in a study of cytomegalovirus exposure and HLA in healthy donors. Researchers ran the PCR with 60 Vbeta and 13 Jbeta primers. Measured with immunoSEQ multiplex PCR; TCRdb has only the in-frame clones, and not every one. The sample has 170,000 or so clones; around 83% are singletons. Input material: PBMCs. The receptors shown here come from a man over 45 in good health and CMV-seronegative.

This chain connects TRBV6-1 to TRBJ2-4; D is perhaps TRBD1 (6 bases). The CDR3 runs 16 residues. The germline V gene has CDR1 MNHNS and CDR2 SASEGT. V was shortened by 4 bases and J by 7 bases, with 20 bases between the two germline ends. CDR3 residues: CASSALSGAKSNIQYF. CDR3 nucleotides: TGTGCCAGCAGTGCCCTTTCAGGGGCGAAATCGAACATTCAGTACTTC.

The rearrangement joins TRBV30 to TRBJ2-7, with TRBD2 as a possible D gene (5 bases). The CDR3 totals 15 residues. CDR1 and CDR2 from the germline V gene are GTSNPN and SVGIG (reference sequence). The germline V and J ends were trimmed by 0 bases and 6 bases, with 18 bases remaining between them. For the CDR3, the DNA is TGTGCCTGGAGTGTATTCGGAATTGGAGCGGTCGAGCAGTACTTC. This gives the protein CAWSVFGIGAVEQYF.

J is TRBJ2-2 and V is TRBV6-5; 8 bases are a match to TRBD1. Looked up from germline, CDR1 is MNHEY and CDR2 is SVGAGI. CDR3 length: 15 residues. V dropped 6 bases and J dropped 2; count of bases not matched to a gene: 5. CDR3 residues: CASSKDRANTGELFF. CDR3 sequence (DNA): TGTGCCAGCAGCAAGGACAGGGCCAACACCGGGGAGCTGTTTTTT.

This chain joins TRBV19 and TRBJ2-2, with D possibly TRBD1 on 7 matching bases. Germline V lookup: CDR1 LNHDA, CDR2 SQIVND (reference sequence). The CDR3 is 14 amino acids. Deletions cut 7 bases from V and 5 bases from J, with 14 bases between. DNA for the CDR3: TGTGCCAGTAAACCGACAGGGAGGACCGGGGAGCTGTTTTTT. Its protein product is CASKPTGRTGELFF. Supplemented by reference TRBV19 and TRBJ2-2, the full variable domain reads DGGITQSPKYLFRKEGQNVTLSCEQNLNHDAMYWYRQDPGQGLRLIYYSQIVNDFQKGDIAEGYSVSREKKESFPLTVTSAQKNPTAFYLCASKPTGRTGELFFGEGSRLTVL.

This chain links TRBV5-6 with TRBJ2-3; 7 bases fit TRBD2. The CDR3 is 16 amino acids. CDR1 is SGHDT, CDR2 YYEEEE, per germline. J gave up 4 bases and V 0 bases, and 8 bases lay outside the gene matches. The CDR3 DNA reads TGTGCCAGCAGCTTGGACGGGACTATAACCCCAGATACGCAGTATTTT. This gives the protein CASSLDGTITPDTQYF.

The chain employs TRBV4-1 and TRBJ1-5, with D possibly being TRBD1 (6 bases). Germline CDR1 and CDR2: MGHRA and YSYEKL. Trimming removed 2 bases from V and 3 bases from J, with 11 bases in between. The CDR3 is made up of 15 amino acids. The CDR3 region has the DNA TGCGCCAGCAGCCAACTACAGGGTATCAATCAGCCCCAGCATTTT. Translation: CASSQLQGINQPQHF.

J is TRBJ2-3 and V is TRBV10-1; 8 bases line up with TRBD2. The V segment lost 3 bases and the J segment 1 base; nucleotides outside the gene matches: 9. This CDR3 contains 17 residues. CDR1 and CDR2 (germline): WNHNN, SYGVQD (reference sequence). The CDR3 DNA follows: TGCGCCAGCAGTGAATTAGGTCCGACTAGCGGCACAGATACGCAGTATTTT. It encodes CASSELGPTSGTDTQYF.

The chain joins TRBV4-1 to TRBJ1-5, with D maybe TRBD1 (5 bases). Between the trimmed V and J ends, which lost 0 bases and 3 bases, there was a span of 18 bases. The CDR3 is 18 residues long. CDR1 MGHRA and CDR2 YSYEKL come from the germline V gene. The DNA of the CDR3 is TGCGCCAGCAGCCAAGAGGGCGGGGGAGTACGGGTCAATCAGCCCCAGCATTTT. It encodes CASSQEGGGVRVNQPQHF.